One sample yielded the 11 T cell receptor beta chains listed below, sequenced in a study of human T cells and chemical hapten exposure. Time point of the sample: patch test 2, 6 weeks after DPC sensitization. Specified treatment: therapeutic diphenylcyclopropenone sensitization with weekly scalp DPC. TCRdb ran MiXCR on the RACE reads and lists one entry per CDR3 protein. This table has around 67,000 distinct CDR3 sequences, around 7.9% appearing once. The sample here was whole blood, taken in connection with sensitization to the hapten diphenylcyclopropenone (DPC). The receptors shown here come from a woman aged 50 to 65 with alopecia areata. Some clones in this sample may be carry-over from other donors' samples.

Only a few counts were recorded for this clonotype. This rearrangement joins TRBV2 to TRBJ2-5; 7 bases agree with TRBD2. This CDR3 is 15 amino acids long. Losses at the gene ends were 1 base for V and 2 bases for J; bases not matched to a gene: 4. Germline V lookup: CDR1 SNHLY, CDR2 FYNNEI. CDR3 sequence (DNA): TGTGCCAGCAGTGAAGTACGGGGAGGGCAAGAGACCCAGTACTTC. It translates to CASSEVRGGQETQYF.

The chain combines TRBV5-1 with TRBJ2-5; D tentatively reads TRBD1 or TRBD2 (5 bases each). The CDR3 length is 14 residues. The V gene lost 1 base and the J gene lost 1 base, with 8 bases spanning the gap. Germline assignment: CDR1 SGHRS and CDR2 YFSETQ. The CDR3, as DNA: TGCGCCAGCAGCTTGTGGGGGTCCCAAGAGACCCAGTACTTC. Protein sequence: CASSLWGSQETQYF.

This clonotype was counted between two and nine times. This chain links TRBV7-6 with TRBJ2-3; 10 positions agree with TRBD2. J was trimmed by 6 bases and V by 5 bases; bases with no gene match: 5. Germline V gene lookup returns CDR1 SGHVS and CDR2 FNYEAQ. This CDR3 is built from 14 residues. CDR3 DNA: TGTGCCAGCAGCCCCAGCGGGGGGGCGGATACGCAGTATTTT. Its protein is CASSPSGGADTQYF.

Ten or more counts support this clonotype. This chain joins TRBV10-3 and TRBJ2-2, with TRBD2 as a possible D gene (7 bases). The CDR3 spans 17 residues. V lost 11 bases to trimming and J lost 5 bases, with 27 bases between them. The germline CDR1 and CDR2 sequences are ENHRY and SYGVKD. The CDR3 bases are TGTGCCGCACACTCGCCGGGGGGCCCGGGCGAGACCGGGGAGCTGTTTTTT. Protein product: CAAHSPGGPGETGELFF.

This clonotype has just a few counts. V gene TRBV12-3 or TRBV12-4 combines with J gene TRBJ2-3; possibly TRBD1 or TRBD2 for D (6 bases each). Trimming cost V 5 bases and J 8 bases, with 17 bases left between them. This CDR3 comprises 14 residues. Written as DNA, the CDR3 is TGTGCCAGCAGTCCCCAGGGACTCAGGGGTACGCAGTATTTT. This gives the protein CASSPQGLRGTQYF.

The rearrangement links TRBV29-1 to TRBJ1-1; no clear D. Trimming cost V 5 bases and J 0 bases, with 4 bases left between them. The CDR3 runs 11 residues. CDR1 and CDR2 from the germline V gene are SQVTM and ANQGSEA. The CDR3 region is CSVRVNTEAFF. CDR3 DNA: TGCAGCGTTCGAGTGAACACTGAAGCTTTCTTT.

This clonotype occurred a few times. The chain combines TRBV6-5 with TRBJ2-7, with 12 bases matching TRBD2. The V segment lost 0 bases and the J segment 3 bases; nucleotides outside the gene matches: 0. There are 15 residues in the CDR3. Per the germline V gene, CDR1 is MNHEY and CDR2 is SVGAGI. The CDR3 DNA sequence: TGTGCCAGCAGTTACTCGACTAGCGGGAGCTACGAGCAGTACTTC. Translated, it gives CASSYSTSGSYEQYF.

This clonotype has at least ten counts. The chain recombines TRBV3-1 with TRBJ1-2; the D gene is possibly TRBD1 (6 bases). Trimming took 4 bases from V and 6 from J, leaving 12 bases between them. CDR3 length: 13 amino acids. The germline gives CDR1 LGHDT, CDR2 YNNKEL (reference sequence). The CDR3 region has the DNA TGTGCCAGCAGCCCCCCCGGGGGCCATGGCTACACCTTC. Its translation: CASSPPGGHGYTF. The whole variable domain, remainder taken from reference TRBV3-1 and TRBJ1-2, is DTAVSQTPKYLVTQMGNDKSIKCEQNLGHDTMYWYKQDSKKFLKIMFSYNNKELIINETVPNRFSPKSPDKAHLNLHINSLELGDSAVYFCASSPPGGHGYTFGSGTRLTVV.

The sample holds many counts of this clonotype. This chain links TRBV7-9 with TRBJ2-3, with D tentatively TRBD1 (6 bases). V was pared by 5 bases and J by 5 bases, with 14 bases between. The germline V gene has CDR1 SEHNR and CDR2 FQNEAQ (reference sequence). This CDR3 contains 14 residues. CDR3 DNA: TGTGCCAGCAGCCGTCGACAGGTCGGAGATACGCAGTATTTT. Its translation is CASSRRQVGDTQYF.

Ten or more counts support this clonotype. This rearrangement joins TRBV10-3 to TRBJ2-7; 7 bases are a match to TRBD1. V lost 0 bases to trimming and J lost 3 bases; unmatched junction nucleotides: 5. The CDR3 has 15 amino acids. Germline V gives CDR1 ENHRY, CDR2 SYGVKD. The CDR3 loop is CAISESQGSGYEQYF. In nucleotides, the CDR3 is TGTGCCATCAGTGAGTCACAGGGGTCCGGCTACGAGCAGTACTTC.

V is TRBV20-1 and J is TRBJ2-7; perhaps TRBD1 as D (6 bases). The CDR3 spans 12 residues. V gave up 7 bases and J gave up 2 bases, with 12 bases separating them. Germline V gene lookup returns CDR1 DFQATT and CDR2 SNEGSKA (reference sequence). As DNA, the CDR3 is TGCAGTGGTGGGGGCAGTACCTACGAGCAGTACTTC. Its translation: CSGGGSTYEQYF.